This T cell receptor beta chain was sequenced in a study of CD8 T cells in Susac syndrome. The CDR3 contains 13 residues. Per germline, CDR1 SQVTM and CDR2 ANQGSEA. V was cut by 6 bases and J by 3 bases, with 14 bases left in between. Reverse transcription of about 0.5 to 1 ug RNA was carried out with random hexamers. TCRdb analysed the immunoSEQ multiplex PCR reads with MiXCR anew, one entry per CDR3 protein. This table has about 150,000 distinct CDR3 sequences, around 95% appearing once. Material for sequencing was CD4+ T cells from PBMCs. J is TRBJ2-5 and V is TRBV29-1; TRBD1 might be the D (6 bases). This receptor was obtained from a human donor with Susac syndrome. The CDR3 sequence is CSVDGQMEETQYF. DNA of the CDR3: TGCAGCGTAGACGGACAGATGGAAGAGACCCAGTACTTC. The entire variable domain, with the rest obtained from reference TRBV29-1 and TRBJ2-5, is as follows: SAVISQKPSRDICQRGTSLTIQCQVDSQVTMMFWYRQQPGQSLTLIATANQGSEATYESGFVIDKFPISRPNLTFSTLTVSNMSPEDSSIYLCSVDGQMEETQYFGPGTRLLVL.